Sequencing of this T cell receptor (beta chain) was carried out in a study of cytomegalovirus exposure and HLA in healthy donors. The PCR employed 60 Vbeta primers together with 13 Jbeta primers. Libraries were prepared by immunoSEQ multiplex PCR; TCRdb keeps only in-frame clonotypes and omits some of them. This table holds 80,000 or so clones, 60% to 70% found once. The germline CDR1 and CDR2 sequences are SGHRS and YFSETQ. V lost 0 bases and J 3 bases, leaving 9 bases between the germline ends. The CDR3 totals 15 residues. Material: PBMCs. The rearrangement links TRBV5-1 to TRBJ1-4, with D possibly TRBD1 on 5 matching bases. The sequence derives from a man aged 25-40 years in good health and CMV-seropositive. DNA of the CDR3: TGCGCCAGCAGCTTGGCCCAAGGGGCTAATGAAAAACTGTTTTTT. It encodes CASSLAQGANEKLFF.